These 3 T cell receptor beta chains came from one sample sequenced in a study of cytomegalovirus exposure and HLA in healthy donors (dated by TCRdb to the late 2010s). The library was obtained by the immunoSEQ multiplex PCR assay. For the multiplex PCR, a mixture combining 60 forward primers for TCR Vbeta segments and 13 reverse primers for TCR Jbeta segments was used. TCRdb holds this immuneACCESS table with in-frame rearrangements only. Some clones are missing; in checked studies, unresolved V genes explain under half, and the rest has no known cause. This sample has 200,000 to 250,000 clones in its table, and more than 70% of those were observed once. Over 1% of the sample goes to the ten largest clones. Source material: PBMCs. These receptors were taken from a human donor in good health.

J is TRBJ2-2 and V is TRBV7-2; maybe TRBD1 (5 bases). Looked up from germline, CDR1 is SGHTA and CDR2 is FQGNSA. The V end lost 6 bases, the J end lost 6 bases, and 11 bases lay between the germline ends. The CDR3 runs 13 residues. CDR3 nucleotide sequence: TGTGCCAGCAGGTTTGGGGCCGCCGGGGAGCTGTTTTTT. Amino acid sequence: CASRFGAAGELFF.

The CDR3 DNA reads as TGTGCCAGCAGCTTTCACGGACCTGAGGGAGGAGAGACCCAGTACTTC. This gives the protein CASSFHGPEGGETQYF. The J gene is TRBJ2-5, the V gene TRBV7-9; a possible D gene is TRBD2 (6 bases). CDR3 length: 16 residues. V was shortened by 3 bases and J by 4 bases, with 18 bases between the two germline ends. Germline V CDR1 and CDR2: SEHNR, FQNEAQ (reference sequence). Supplemented by reference TRBV7-9 and TRBJ2-5, the full variable domain reads DTGVSQNPRHKITKRGQNVTFRCDPISEHNRLYWYRQTLGQGPEFLTYFQNEAQLEKSRLLSDRFSAERPKGSFSTLEIQRTEQGDSAMYLCASSFHGPEGGETQYFGPGTRLLVL.

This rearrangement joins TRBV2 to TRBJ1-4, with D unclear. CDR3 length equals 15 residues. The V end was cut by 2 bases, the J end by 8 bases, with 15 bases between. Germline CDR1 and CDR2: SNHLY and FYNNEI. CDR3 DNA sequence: TGTGCCAGCAGTGAAATAGGCGGAGGTTTAGAAAAACTGTTTTTT. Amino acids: CASSEIGGGLEKLFF.